These T cell receptor delta chains were read from a single sample in a study of gamma-delta chains in newborns, infants, children. TCRdb re-analyzed the reads via CATT. The repertoire holds fewer than 14,000 delta-chain clones, with 3.5% as singletons. Material: blood. These TCRs come from a child who was a newborn, infant or young child, either healthy, febrile or measles-vaccinated (not recorded which). Each CDR3 is given with its conserved first and last residue. The D gene is left open where the match is weak. Rows give clone size only sometimes, using once, few, many, or a class for an expanded clone.

abundance	len	d_gene	v_gene	j_gene	CDR3aa	CDR3nt
NA	15	NA	TRDV1	TRDJ1	CALGREFPYTDKPIF	TGTGCTCTTGGGAGGGAGTTCCCTTACACCGATAAACCCATCTTT
few	15	TRDD3	TRDV2	TRDJ1	CACTQTGGYTDKLIF	TGTGCCTGTACCCAAACTGGGGGGTACACCGATAAACTCATCTTT
few	21	NA	TRDV3	TRDJ1	CALLNFPRFTGFAKNTDKLIF	TGCGCCCTCCTCAATTTCCCGCGATTTACTGGGTTCGCCAAGAACACCGATAAACTCATCTTT
NA	21	TRDD3	TRDV1	TRDJ2	CALGVHPSNGWGIPPAAQLFF	TGTGCTCTTGGGGTCCACCCTTCTAACGGGTGGGGGATCCCTCCGGCAGCACAACTCTTCTTT
few	15	NA	TRDV2	TRDJ1	CACDTASLPTNKLIF	TGTGCCTGTGACACCGCTTCCCTACCCACCAATAAACTCATCTTT
NA	17	TRDD3	TRDV1	TRDJ1	CALGEKAWGIRSDKLIF	TGTGCTCTTGGGGAAAAAGCCTGGGGGATACGGAGCGATAAACTCATCTTT
few	17	TRDD3	TRDV1	TRDJ1	CALGEISPYWGTDKLIF	TGTGCTCTTGGGGAAATCTCCCCGTACTGGGGCACCGATAAACTCATCTTT
NA	20	TRDD3	TRDV1	TRDJ1	CALRCPVPRTGGILTDKLIF	TGTGCTCTACGCTGCCCTGTTCCCCGTACTGGGGGTATATTAACCGATAAACTCATCTTT
few	18	NA	TRDV1	TRDJ1	CALGELPNTGRCTDKLIF	TGTGCTCTTGGGGAACTACCTAACACTGGTAGATGCACCGATAAACTCATCTTT
medium-sized	16	TRDD3	TRDV2	TRDJ1	CACDTLGDTYTDKLIF	TGTGCCTGTGACACCTTGGGGGATACGTACACCGATAAACTCATCTTT
few	19	NA	TRDV3	TRDJ1	CAFSVLGPAGVPPTDKLIF	TGTGCCTTTTCAGTCCTAGGCCCCGCTGGGGTCCCTCCCACCGATAAACTCATCTTT
NA	16	TRDD3	TRDV2	TRDJ1	CACDSLGGRYTDKLIF	TGTGCCTGTGACTCTCTGGGGGGACGATACACCGATAAACTCATCTTT
few	15	NA	TRDV1	TRDJ4	CALGGVPRLLVPPIF	TGTGCTCTTGGGGGGGTTCCGCGATTACTGGTACCCCCGATCTTT
NA	13	TRDD3	TRDV3	TRDJ1	CASGGFLTDKLIF	TGTGCGTCTGGGGGATTCCTCACCGATAAACTCATCTTT
NA	18	TRDD3	TRDV2	TRDJ1	CACDTVLGDRSHTDKLIF	TGTGCCTGTGACACCGTACTGGGGGATAGATCCCACACCGATAAACTCATCTTT
large	15	TRDD3	TRDV2	TRDJ1	CACDPLGDTSDKLIF	TGTGCCTGTGACCCACTGGGGGATACGTCCGATAAACTCATCTTT
few	15	TRDD3	TRDV2	TRDJ1	CACDVLGDTTDKLIF	TGTGCCTGTGATGTGCTGGGGGATACTACCGATAAACTCATCTTT
NA	19	TRDD3	TRDV2	TRDJ1	CACDTGALTGGYLTDKLIF	TGTGCCTGTGACACCGGGGCGCTTACTGGGGGATATCTCACCGATAAACTCATCTTT
NA	20	TRDD3	TRDV1	TRDJ1	CALGEVVVLRLGDPPDKLIF	TGTGCTCTTGGGGAAGTTGTGGTCCTACGTCTGGGGGACCCCCCCGATAAACTCATCTTT
NA	19	TRDD3	TRDV1	TRDJ1	CALGKIRATGGYIPDKLIF	TGTGCTCTTGGGAAAATCCGGGCTACTGGGGGATACATCCCCGATAAACTCATCTTT
few	17	TRDD3	TRDV3	TRDJ1	CALSYWGIPRHADKLIF	TGTGCCCTCTCCTACTGGGGGATACCTCGTCACGCCGATAAACTCATCTTT
NA	17	NA	TRDV1	TRDJ1	CALGELFGTPYTNKLIF	TGTGCTCTTGGGGAACTATTCGGTACCCCGTACACCAATAAACTCATCTTT
few	15	NA	TRDV1	TRDJ1	CALGERPSYDDKLIF	TGTGCTCTTGGGGAACGTCCCTCATACGATGATAAACTCATCTTT
few	12	NA	TRDV1	TRDJ1	CALGELVGGLIF	TGTGCTCTTGGGGAACTAGTAGGGGGACTCATCTTT
NA	17	NA	TRAV29/DV5	TRDJ1	CAVKSATGGMLTDKLIF	TGTGCAGTGAAGTCGGCTACCGGGGGAATGCTCACCGATAAACTCATCTTT
few	18	NA	TRDV1	TRDJ1	CALGELRFLPGGSDKLIF	TGTGCTCTTGGGGAACTACGGTTCCTACCCGGGGGATCTGATAAACTCATCTTT
few	14	NA	TRDV2	TRDJ1	CACELTGNTDKLIF	TGTGCCTGTGAACTTACTGGGAACACCGATAAACTCATCTTT
few	17	TRDD3	TRDV3	TRDJ1	CASSIWGIRGVADRLIF	TGTGCCTCCAGTATCTGGGGGATACGCGGGGTGGCCGATAGACTCATCTTT
few	18	TRDD2	TRDV3	TRDJ1	CAFLPIIGLGVYTDKLIF	TGTGCCTTTCTTCCTATAATTGGGCTGGGAGTGTACACCGATAAACTCATCTTT
NA	17	TRDD3	TRDV1	TRDJ1	CALGDLVHWGIGDKLIF	TGTGCTCTTGGTGATCTCGTGCACTGGGGGATAGGCGATAAACTCATCTTT
few	19	TRDD3	TRDV2	TRDJ3	CACDPLGGGYGWDTRQMFF	TGTGCCTGTGACCCCTTGGGCGGGGGATACGGGTGGGACACCCGACAGATGTTTTTC
NA	16	NA	TRDV1	TRDJ1	CALGPWAPGSTDKLIF	TGTGCTCTTGGGCCTTGGGCCCCCGGATCCACCGATAAACTCATCTTT
medium-sized	15	NA	TRDV2	TRDJ1	CACDYLSGYTDKLIF	TGTGCCTGTGACTACCTATCCGGATACACCGATAAACTCATCTTT
few	16	NA	TRDV3	TRDJ1	CAFVGPSQRSSDKLIF	TGTGCCTTCGTCGGGCCTTCCCAACGGTCGTCCGATAAACTCATCTTT
few	16	TRDD3	TRDV2	TRDJ1	CACDSGTGGGDDKLIF	TGTGCCTGTGACAGCGGTACTGGGGGAGGCGACGATAAACTCATCTTT
few	16	NA	TRDV1	TRDJ1	CALGELEPGDTDKLIF	TGTGCTCTTGGGGAACTCGAACCTGGGGACACCGATAAACTCATCTTT
medium-sized	18	TRDD3	TRDV2	TRDJ1	CACDTVARLGVRTDKLIF	TGTGCCTGTGACACCGTGGCTCGACTGGGGGTACGCACCGATAAACTCATCTTT
NA	15	NA	TRDV2	TRDJ1	CACDTITPATDKPIF	TGTGCCTGTGACACGATAACCCCGGCCACCGATAAACCCATCTTT
NA	18	NA	TRDV2	TRDJ3	CACDTAGGLSWDTRQMFF	TGTGCCTGTGACACCGCTGGAGGCCTCTCCTGGGACACCCGACAGATGTTTTTC
NA	19	TRDD3	TRDV2	TRDJ3	CACDTAGYASSWDTRQMFF	TGTGCCTGTGACACCGCGGGATACGCTAGCTCCTGGGACACCCGACAGATGTTTTTC
NA	17	NA	TRDV1	TRDJ1	CALGERCLRDPTDKLIF	TGTGCTCTTGGGGAACGGTGTCTGAGGGACCCCACCGATAAACTCATCTTT
few	21	TRDD3	TRDV3	TRDJ1	CAFFGLPLTGGYARISNKLIF	TGTGCCTTTTTCGGCTTACCCTTGACTGGGGGATACGCCAGGATTTCGAATAAACTCATCTTT
NA	25	NA	TRDV1	TRDJ1	CALGEPGKQRLPSLPLGVHTDKLIF	TGTGCTCTTGGGGAACCCGGCAAACAGAGGCTTCCTTCCCTTCCTCTGGGGGTTCACACCGATAAACTCATCTTT
few	17	NA	TRDV2	TRDJ3	CACDTAWGSWDTRQMFF	TGTGCCTGTGACACCGCTTGGGGGTCCTGGGACACCCGACAGATGTTTTTC
NA	16	TRDD3	TRDV1	TRDJ1	CALVKGGYARPSKLIF	TGTGCTCTTGTAAAGGGGGGATACGCGCGTCCCTCAAAACTCATCTTT
NA	18	TRDD3	TRDV2	TRDJ3	CACDKLGDSSRDTRQMFF	TGTGCCTGTGACAAACTGGGGGATAGCTCCCGGGACACCCGACAGATGTTTTTC
few	20	NA	TRDV1	TRDJ1	CALGEGGPNHNVESTDKLIF	TGTGCTCTTGGGGAAGGGGGCCCAAATCATAACGTAGAATCGACTGATAAACTCATCTTT
few	14	NA	TRDV2	TRDJ1	CACDYMAHTDKLIF	TGTGCCTGTGACTACATGGCTCACACCGATAAACTCATCTTT
NA	15	NA	TRDV3	TRDJ1	CASGVRVWDLDKLIF	TGTGCCTCAGGTGTGAGGGTATGGGACCTGGATAAACTCATCTTT
medium-sized	15	NA	TRDV1	TRDJ1	CALGTLPPSGGGLIF	TGTGCTCTTGGGACCCTTCCACCCTCAGGGGGAGGACTCATCTTT
few	20	TRDD3	TRDV1	TRDJ1	CALGESSFPLGDRKTHKLIF	TGTGCTCTTGGGGAATCCAGCTTCCCACTGGGGGACAGAAAAACCCATAAACTCATCTTT
NA	18	TRDD3	TRDV1	TRDJ1	CALGERQNWGIGPDKLIF	TGTGCTCTTGGGGAACGCCAGAACTGGGGGATAGGTCCCGATAAACTCATCTTT
NA	26	TRDD3	TRDV1	TRDJ2	CALGELLHLSNTGGWQRLALTAQLFF	TGTGCTCTTGGGGAACTACTCCACCTTTCCAATACTGGGGGATGGCAAAGGTTGGCTTTGACAGCACAACTCTTCTTT
few	22	TRDD3	TRDV1	TRDJ1	CALGELGRNALWGLPNTDKLIF	TGTGCTCTTGGGGAACTAGGCCGAAATGCTCTCTGGGGGCTACCAAACACCGATAAACTCATCTTT
medium-sized	14	NA	TRDV2	TRDJ1	CACDGLGHTDKLIF	TGTGCCTGTGACGGACTGGGACACACCGATAAACTCATCTTT
few	18	TRDD3	TRDV2	TRDJ1	CACALLGGNKEDTDKLIF	TGTGCCTGTGCTCTCCTGGGGGGCAACAAGGAGGACACCGATAAACTCATCTTT
few	23	NA	TRDV1	TRDJ1	CALGVVFRIPATYWYRCTDKLIF	NA
NA	18	TRDD3	TRDV3	TRDJ1	CACRRSTGGDYITDKLIF	TGTGCCTGCCGACGGAGTACTGGGGGAGACTATATCACCGATAAACTCATCTTT
few	15	NA	TRDV1	TRDJ1	CALGNGALYTDKLIF	TGTGCTCTTGGGAACGGGGCCCTGTACACCGATAAACTCATCTTT
NA	18	NA	TRDV1	TRDJ1	CALGEKAGQWNPPDKLIF	TGTGCTCTTGGGGAAAAGGCTGGTCAATGGAACCCCCCCGATAAACTCATCTTT